This TCR beta chain was identified during a study of CD8 T cells in Susac syndrome. It was with random hexamers that 0.5 to 1 ug RNA was reverse transcribed. TCRdb processed the immunoSEQ multiplex PCR reads anew with MiXCR; each CDR3 protein has one entry. The table has 150,000 to 200,000 distinct CDR3 sequences, just under 95% seen once; the top ten hold more than 0.11%. The CDR3 length is 14 residues. In germline, CDR1 is SGDLS, CDR2 YYNGEE. Trimming took 2 bases from V and 0 from J, leaving 6 bases between them. The CD8+ and CD4+ T cells were negatively isolated, with the TEMRA cells enriched by FACS.

Sequenced material: CD4+ T cells from PBMCs. The V call is TRBV9, the J call TRBJ1-3, with D unresolved. The receptor comes from a human donor in good health. The CDR3 DNA reads as TGTGCCAGCAGCGTTCAGAGCTCTGGAAACACCATATATTTT. Translated, it gives CASSVQSSGNTIYF.